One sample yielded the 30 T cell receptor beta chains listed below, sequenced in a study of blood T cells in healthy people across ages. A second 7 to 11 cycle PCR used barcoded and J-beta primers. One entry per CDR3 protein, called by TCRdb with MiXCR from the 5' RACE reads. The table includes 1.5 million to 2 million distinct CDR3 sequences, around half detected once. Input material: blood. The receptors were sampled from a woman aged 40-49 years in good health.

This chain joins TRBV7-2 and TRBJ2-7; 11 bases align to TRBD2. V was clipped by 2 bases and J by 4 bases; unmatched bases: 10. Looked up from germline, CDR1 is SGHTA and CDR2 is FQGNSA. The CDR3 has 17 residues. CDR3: CASSLRKSGLAVYEQYF. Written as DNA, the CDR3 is TGTGCCAGCAGCTTAAGAAAATCGGGACTAGCGGTATACGAGCAGTACTTC.

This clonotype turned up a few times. This CDR3 reads CASSQVGTAGNEKLFF. CDR3 DNA sequence: TGCGCCAGCAGCCAAGTCGGGACGGCCGGTAATGAAAAACTGTTTTTT. The rearrangement joins TRBV4-1 to TRBJ1-4; TRBD1 might be the D (5 bases). Germline V CDR1 and CDR2: MGHRA, YSYEKL. This CDR3 region has 16 residues. The V gene lost 1 base and the J gene lost 4 bases, with 13 bases spanning the gap.

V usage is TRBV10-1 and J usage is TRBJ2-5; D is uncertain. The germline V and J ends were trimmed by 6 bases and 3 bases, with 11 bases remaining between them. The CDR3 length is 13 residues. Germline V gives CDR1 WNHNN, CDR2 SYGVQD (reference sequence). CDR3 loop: CASSPTPKETQYF. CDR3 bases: TGCGCCAGCAGCCCTACACCCAAAGAGACCCAGTACTTC.

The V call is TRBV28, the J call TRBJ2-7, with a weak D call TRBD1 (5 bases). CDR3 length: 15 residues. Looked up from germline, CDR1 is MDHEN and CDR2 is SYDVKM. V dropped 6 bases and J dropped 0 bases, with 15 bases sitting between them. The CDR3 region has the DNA TGTGCCAGCAGATCGCTACAGGAAAACTCCTACGAGCAGTACTTC. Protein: CASRSLQENSYEQYF.

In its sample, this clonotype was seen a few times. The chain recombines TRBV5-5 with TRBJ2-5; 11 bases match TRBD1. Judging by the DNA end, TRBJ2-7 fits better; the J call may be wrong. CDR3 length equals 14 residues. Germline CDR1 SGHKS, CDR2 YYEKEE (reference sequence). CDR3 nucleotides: TGTGCCAGCAGCCACGGGACAGGGGGGTTCGAGCAGTACTTC. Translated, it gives CASSHGTGGFEQYF.

CDR3 in DNA: TGTGCCAGCAGCTTCGCGGGACTAGCTAAAGAGACCCAGTACTTC. This codes for CASSFAGLAKETQYF. V gene TRBV7-9 combines with J gene TRBJ2-5; 9 bases are shared with TRBD2. Germline CDR1 SEHNR, CDR2 FQNEAQ (reference sequence). This CDR3 is built from 15 residues. With 3 bases clipped from V and 3 bases from J, the junction kept 5 bases outside the gene matches.

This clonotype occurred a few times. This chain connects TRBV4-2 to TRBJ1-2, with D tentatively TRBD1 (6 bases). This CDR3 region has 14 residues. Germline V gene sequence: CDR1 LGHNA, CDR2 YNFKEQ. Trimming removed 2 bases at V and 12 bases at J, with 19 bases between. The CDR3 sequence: CASSQISERGAHTF. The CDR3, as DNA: TGTGCCAGCAGCCAAATTTCCGAACGGGGGGCGCACACCTTC.

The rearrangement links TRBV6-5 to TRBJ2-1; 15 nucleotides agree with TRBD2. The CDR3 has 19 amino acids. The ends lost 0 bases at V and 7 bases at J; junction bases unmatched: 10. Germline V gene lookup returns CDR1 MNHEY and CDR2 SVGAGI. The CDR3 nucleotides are TGTGCCAGCAGTTACTCTGGACTAGCGGGGGGGCCCCCAGTTAATGAGCAGTTCTTC. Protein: CASSYSGLAGGPPVNEQFF.

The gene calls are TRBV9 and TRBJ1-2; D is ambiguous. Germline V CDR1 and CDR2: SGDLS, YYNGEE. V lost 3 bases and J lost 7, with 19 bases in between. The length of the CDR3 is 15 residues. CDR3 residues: CASSASYEAERGYTF. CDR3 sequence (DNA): TGTGCCAGCAGCGCCTCGTATGAGGCAGAACGTGGCTACACCTTC.

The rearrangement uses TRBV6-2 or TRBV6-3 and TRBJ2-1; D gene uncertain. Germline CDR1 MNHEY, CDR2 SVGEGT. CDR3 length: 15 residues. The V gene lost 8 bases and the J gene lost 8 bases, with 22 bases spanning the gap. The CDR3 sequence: CASRLDARFNYEQFF. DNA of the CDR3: TGTGCCAGCCGTCTTGACGCCCGGTTCAACTATGAGCAGTTCTTC.

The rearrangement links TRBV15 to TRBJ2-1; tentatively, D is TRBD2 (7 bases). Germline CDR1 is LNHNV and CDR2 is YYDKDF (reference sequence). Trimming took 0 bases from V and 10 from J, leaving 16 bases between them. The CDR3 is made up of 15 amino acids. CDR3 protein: CATSRDPTRGTEQFF. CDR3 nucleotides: TGTGCCACCAGCAGAGATCCGACGCGGGGGACAGAGCAGTTCTTC.

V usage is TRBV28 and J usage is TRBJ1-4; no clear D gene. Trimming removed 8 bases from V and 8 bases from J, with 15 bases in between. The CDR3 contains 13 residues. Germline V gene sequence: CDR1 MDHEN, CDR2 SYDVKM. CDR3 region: CASEVSREEKLFF. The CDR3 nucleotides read TGTGCCAGCGAGGTTTCCCGTGAGGAAAAACTGTTTTTT.

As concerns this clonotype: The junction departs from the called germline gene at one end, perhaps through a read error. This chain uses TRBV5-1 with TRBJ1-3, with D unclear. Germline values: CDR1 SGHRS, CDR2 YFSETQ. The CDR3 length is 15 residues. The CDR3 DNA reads TGCGCCGGCAGCTTGGGTGAATTCTCTGGAAACACCATATATTTT. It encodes CAGSLGEFSGNTIYF.

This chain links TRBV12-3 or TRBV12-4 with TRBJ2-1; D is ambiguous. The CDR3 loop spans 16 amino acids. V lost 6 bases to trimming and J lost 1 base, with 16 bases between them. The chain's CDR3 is CASSPGGVNSYNEQFF. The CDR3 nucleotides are TGTGCCAGCAGCCCCGGTGGGGTTAATTCCTACAATGAGCAGTTCTTC.

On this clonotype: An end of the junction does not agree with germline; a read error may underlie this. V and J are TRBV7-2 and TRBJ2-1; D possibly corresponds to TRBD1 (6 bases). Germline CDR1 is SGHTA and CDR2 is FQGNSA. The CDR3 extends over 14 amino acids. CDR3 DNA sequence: TGTGCCTGCAGCCCCACAGGGTCAGGCAATGAGCAGTTCTTC. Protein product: CACSPTGSGNEQFF.

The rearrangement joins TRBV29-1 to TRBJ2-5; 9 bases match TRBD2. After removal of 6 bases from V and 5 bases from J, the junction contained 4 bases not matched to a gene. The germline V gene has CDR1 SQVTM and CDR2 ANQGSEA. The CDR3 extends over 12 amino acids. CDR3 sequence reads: CSVGTSLETQYF. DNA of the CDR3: TGCAGCGTCGGGACTAGCCTTGAGACCCAGTACTTC.

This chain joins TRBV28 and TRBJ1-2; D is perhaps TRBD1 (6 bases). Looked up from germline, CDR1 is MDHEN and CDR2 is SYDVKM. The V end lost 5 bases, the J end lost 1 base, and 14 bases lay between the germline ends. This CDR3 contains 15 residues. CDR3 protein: CASSPRGQRNYGYTF. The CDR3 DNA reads TGTGCCAGCAGTCCCCGCGGACAGCGTAACTATGGCTACACCTTC.

The CDR3 coding sequence is TGTGCCAGCAGTCGTGCAAGACAGACTACATACGAGCAGTACTTC. Encoded protein: CASSRARQTTYEQYF. The rearrangement joins TRBV6-2 or TRBV6-3 to TRBJ2-7; D is perhaps TRBD1 or TRBD2 (5 bases each). The V end lost 5 bases, the J end lost 4 bases, and 18 bases lay between the germline ends. Looked up from germline, CDR1 is MNHEY and CDR2 is SVGEGT. This CDR3 is 15 amino acids long.

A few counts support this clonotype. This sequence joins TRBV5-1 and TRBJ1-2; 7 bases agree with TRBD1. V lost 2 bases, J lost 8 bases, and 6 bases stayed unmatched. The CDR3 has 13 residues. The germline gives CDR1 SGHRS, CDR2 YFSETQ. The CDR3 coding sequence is TGCGCCAGCAGCTTTAGGGGGACAGACGGCTACACCTTC. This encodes CASSFRGTDGYTF.

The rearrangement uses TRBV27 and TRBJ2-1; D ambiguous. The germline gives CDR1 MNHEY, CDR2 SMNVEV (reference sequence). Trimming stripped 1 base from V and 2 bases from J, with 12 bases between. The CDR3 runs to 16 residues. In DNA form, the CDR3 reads TGTGCCAGCAGTTTATGGGGAAACCGGGCCTACAATGAGCAGTTCTTC. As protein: CASSLWGNRAYNEQFF.

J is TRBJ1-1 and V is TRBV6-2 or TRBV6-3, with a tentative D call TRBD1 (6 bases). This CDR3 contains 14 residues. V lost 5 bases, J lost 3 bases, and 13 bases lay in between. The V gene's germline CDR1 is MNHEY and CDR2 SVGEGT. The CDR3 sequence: CASSRDRRDTEAFF. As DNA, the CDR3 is TGTGCCAGCAGTAGAGACAGGAGGGACACTGAAGCTTTCTTT.

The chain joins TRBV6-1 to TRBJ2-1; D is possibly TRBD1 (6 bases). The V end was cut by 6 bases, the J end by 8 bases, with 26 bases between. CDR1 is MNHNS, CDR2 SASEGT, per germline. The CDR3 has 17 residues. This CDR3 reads CASRRGSVSRGYDEQFF. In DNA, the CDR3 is TGTGCCAGCAGGAGGGGGAGTGTTAGTCGTGGGTACGATGAGCAGTTCTTC.

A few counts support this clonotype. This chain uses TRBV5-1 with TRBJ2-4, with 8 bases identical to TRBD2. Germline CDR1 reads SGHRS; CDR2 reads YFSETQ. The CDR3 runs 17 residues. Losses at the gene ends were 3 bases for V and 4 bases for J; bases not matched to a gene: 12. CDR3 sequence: CASSSGLGAVGKNIQYF. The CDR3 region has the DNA TGCGCCAGCAGCTCGGGACTAGGGGCGGTTGGGAAAAACATTCAGTACTTC.

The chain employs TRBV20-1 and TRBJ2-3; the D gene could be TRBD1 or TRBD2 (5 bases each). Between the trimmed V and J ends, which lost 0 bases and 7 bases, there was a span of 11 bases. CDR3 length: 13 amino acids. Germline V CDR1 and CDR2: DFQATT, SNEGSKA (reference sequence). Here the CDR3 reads CSARDRDGNTQYF. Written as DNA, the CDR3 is TGCAGTGCTAGAGATCGGGACGGAAATACGCAGTATTTT.

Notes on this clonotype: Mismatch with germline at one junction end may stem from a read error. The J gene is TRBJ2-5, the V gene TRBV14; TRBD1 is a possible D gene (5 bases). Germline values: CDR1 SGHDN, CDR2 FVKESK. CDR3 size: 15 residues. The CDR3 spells CAGSPDNGHQETQYF. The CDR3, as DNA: TGTGCCGGCAGCCCGGACAACGGCCACCAAGAGACCCAGTACTTC. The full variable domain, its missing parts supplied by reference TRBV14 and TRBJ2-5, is EAGVTQFPSHSVIEKGQTVTLRCDPISGHDNLYWYRRVMGKEIKFLLHFVKESKQDESGMPNNRFLAERTGGTYSTLKVQPAELEDSGVYFCAGSPDNGHQETQYFGPGTRLLVL.

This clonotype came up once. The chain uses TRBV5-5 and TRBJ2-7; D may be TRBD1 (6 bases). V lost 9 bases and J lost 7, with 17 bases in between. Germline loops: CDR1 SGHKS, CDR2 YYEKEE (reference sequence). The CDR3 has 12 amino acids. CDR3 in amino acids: CATQGQYNEQYF. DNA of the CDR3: TGTGCCACCCAGGGGCAGTACAATGAGCAGTACTTC.

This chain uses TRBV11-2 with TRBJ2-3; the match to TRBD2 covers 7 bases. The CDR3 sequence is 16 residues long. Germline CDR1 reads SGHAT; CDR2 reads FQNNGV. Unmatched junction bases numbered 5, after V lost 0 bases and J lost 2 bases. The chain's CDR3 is CASSLDPGGYTDTQYF. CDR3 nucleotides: TGTGCCAGCAGCTTAGATCCGGGGGGATACACAGATACGCAGTATTTT. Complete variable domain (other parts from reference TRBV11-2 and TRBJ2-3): EAGVAQSPRYKIIEKRQSVAFWCNPISGHATLYWYQQILGQGPKLLIQFQNNGVVDDSQLPKDRFSAERLKGVDSTLKIQPAKLEDSAVYLCASSLDPGGYTDTQYFGPGTRLTVL.

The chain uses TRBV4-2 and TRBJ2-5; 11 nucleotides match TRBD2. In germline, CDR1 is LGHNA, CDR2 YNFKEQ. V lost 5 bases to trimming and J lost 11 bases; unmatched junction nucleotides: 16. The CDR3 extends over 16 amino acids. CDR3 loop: CASSKIAGGPYNEQYF. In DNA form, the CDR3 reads TGTGCCAGCAGCAAAATAGCGGGGGGGCCGTACAATGAGCAGTACTTC.

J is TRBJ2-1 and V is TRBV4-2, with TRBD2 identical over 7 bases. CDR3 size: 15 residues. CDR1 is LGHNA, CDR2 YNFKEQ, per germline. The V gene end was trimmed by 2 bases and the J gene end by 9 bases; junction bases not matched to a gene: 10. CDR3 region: CASSQLGTSGGEQFF. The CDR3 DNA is TGTGCCAGCAGCCAACTCGGGACCTCGGGAGGTGAGCAGTTCTTC.

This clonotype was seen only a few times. CDR3 sequence reads: CASSYSGTAYSGYTF. In DNA form, the CDR3 reads TGTGCCAGCAGTTACTCTGGGACGGCCTACTCTGGCTACACCTTC. V gene TRBV6-5 combines with J gene TRBJ1-2, with TRBD1 as a possible D gene (5 bases). CDR1 and CDR2 from the germline V gene are MNHEY and SVGAGI. V lost 0 bases, J lost 7 bases, and 15 bases lay in between. The CDR3 is 15 amino acids.